These 5 T cell receptor beta chains share one sample of origin, sequenced in a study of OX40 agonist ivuxolimab in advanced cancers. Profiled with immunoSEQ multiplex PCR; TCRdb holds only in-frame clones, not every one. Of 40,000 to 55,000 clones in the sample, 80% are singletons; the top ten hold less than 11%. The sample was CD4+ or CD8+ T cells sorted from blood, taken in a trial of the OX40 agonist ivuxolimab. Receptors originate from an adult with an advanced solid tumor such as melanoma, head and neck, liver or kidney cancer.

This clone was seen a few times. Germline is not matched at one junction end, which may reflect a read error. The J gene is TRBJ2-7, the V gene TRBV7-7, with 9 bases that match TRBD2. The CDR3 totals 13 residues. CDR1 SSHAT and CDR2 FNYEAQ come from the germline V gene (reference sequence). CDR3 amino acids: CASSLAAGGEQYF. CDR3 coding DNA: TGTGCTAGCAGCTTAGCAGCGGGAGGCGAGCAGTACTTC.

This clone is medium-sized within its sample. V is TRBV29-1 and J is TRBJ1-1; D call uncertain. Trimming cost V 4 bases and J 5 bases, with 5 bases left between them. CDR1 and CDR2 from the germline V gene are SQVTM and ANQGSEA. The CDR3 covers 10 residues. CDR3 in amino acids: CSVGYTEAFF. For the CDR3, the DNA is TGCAGCGTTGGGTATACTGAAGCTTTCTTT.

The chain recombines TRBV18 with TRBJ2-7; TRBD1 aligns across 8 bases. J was trimmed by 5 bases and V by 4 bases; bases with no gene match: 4. The CDR3 is 13 amino acids. Germline CDR1 reads KGHSH; CDR2 reads LQKENI. Written as DNA, the CDR3 is TGTGCCAGCTCACGCCAGGGGGCCAACGAGCAGTACTTC. This encodes CASSRQGANEQYF.

The chain joins TRBV21-1 to TRBJ2-7; TRBD2, the D gene given by the table, was not confirmed from the DNA. TRBV21-1 is labeled a pseudogene. CDR3 length equals 16 residues. The CDR3 region is CASTTSGRPDSYEQYF. The DNA for the CDR3 is TGTGCCAGCACTACTAGCGGGAGACCGGACTCCTACGAGCAGTACTTC.

The chain couples TRBV28 to TRBJ2-6, with D possibly matching TRBD2 (6 bases). V lost 6 bases and J lost 0, with 18 bases in between. CDR3 size: 18 residues. Germline assignment: CDR1 MDHEN and CDR2 SYDVKM. The CDR3 DNA is TGTGCCAGCAGATCCTCTCTCCTGGGGGGCTCTGGGGCCAACGTCCTGACTTTC. Translated: CASRSSLLGGSGANVLTF.